These 24 T cell receptor beta chains came from one sample sequenced in a study of human T cells and chemical hapten exposure (dated by TCRdb to about 2021). Preparation of the library involved RACE. Sequencer: NextSeq 500. The public reads were reprocessed in TCRdb via fastp at Q25 and MiXCR, keeping in-frame beta chains. CDR3 protein duplicates are merged, each entry listing the most common genes and DNA. Recorded for this sample are around 80,000 distinct CDR3 sequences; over 8.5% of them occurred a single time. Of the sample, over 1.5% falls within the top ten clones. The time point label corresponds to: healthy volunteer bleed at 6 weeks. Unfractionated whole blood was collected in Tempus Blood RNA tubes, and total RNA was extracted from that blood. Sequenced: whole blood. The receptor source for this set is a male donor in good health. Some clones in this sample may be carry-over from other donors' samples.

A word on this clonotype: This may be a read error, as it is one base from a much larger clone. The rearrangement links TRBV27 to TRBJ2-7; 13 nucleotides match TRBD2. V lost 5 bases, J lost 4 bases, and 8 bases stayed unmatched. CDR1 MNHEY and CDR2 SMNVEV come from the germline V gene (reference sequence). The CDR3 has 16 residues. CDR3 residues: CASSRTSGSVGYEQYF. The CDR3 bases are TGTGCCAGCAGTCGGACTAGCGGGAGTGTAGGGTACGAGCAGTACTTC.

This clonotype was detected a few times. The chain combines TRBV12-3 or TRBV12-4 with TRBJ1-1, with D possibly matching TRBD1 (6 bases). V lost 5 bases, J lost 6 bases, and 16 bases lay in between. The CDR3 consists of 14 residues. The CDR3 sequence is CASSPTGRAPEAFF. CDR3 DNA: TGTGCCAGCAGTCCCACAGGGCGAGCTCCTGAAGCTTTCTTT.

The table lists this clonotype with many counts. V usage is TRBV12-3 or TRBV12-4 and J usage is TRBJ1-5; D may be TRBD1 (5 bases). The length of the CDR3 is 14 residues. Deletions cut 3 bases from V and 3 bases from J, with 9 bases between. The CDR3 nucleotides read TGTGCCAGCAGTTTGGCAGGGTTCAATCAGCCCCAGCATTTT. Protein sequence: CASSLAGFNQPQHF.

V and J are TRBV27 and TRBJ1-1; D call uncertain. Germline-derived CDR1 and CDR2 are MNHEY and SMNVEV (reference sequence). This CDR3 comprises 12 residues. Trimming took off 5 bases at V and 9 bases at J, with 13 bases between the two ends. The CDR3, as DNA: TGTGCCAGCAGTCCACCGTTAGGGAAAGCTTTCTTT. Encoded protein: CASSPPLGKAFF.

A few counts support this clonotype. The rearrangement uses TRBV20-1 and TRBJ1-5, with TRBD1 as a possible D gene (5 bases). The ends were cut back, 6 bases at V and 5 bases at J, with 14 bases in the middle. CDR3 length: 13 amino acids. Germline V gene sequence: CDR1 DFQATT, CDR2 SNEGSKA (reference sequence). The CDR3 sequence is CSAGAFGDQPQHF. In DNA, the CDR3 is TGCAGTGCCGGGGCTTTTGGCGATCAGCCCCAGCATTTT.

This clonotype was observed at least ten times. The chain employs TRBV18 and TRBJ2-3, with 11 bases identical to TRBD2. Germline CDR1 and CDR2: KGHSH and LQKENI. V dropped 2 bases and J dropped 3; count of bases not matched to a gene: 4. The CDR3 is made up of 16 amino acids. CDR3: CASSPIAGGPTDTQYF. The CDR3 DNA sequence: TGTGCCAGCTCACCAATAGCGGGAGGGCCAACAGATACGCAGTATTTT.

This clonotype was recorded many times. This chain uses TRBV20-1 with TRBJ1-1; D is perhaps TRBD1 (5 bases). The V gene lost 6 bases and the J gene lost 1 base, with 15 bases spanning the gap. The CDR3 runs to 14 residues. Germline lookup yields CDR1 DFQATT and CDR2 SNEGSKA (reference sequence). CDR3 loop: CSASNGDSNTEAFF. The CDR3 DNA reads TGCAGTGCGAGTAATGGGGACTCGAACACTGAAGCTTTCTTT.

Here the CDR3 reads CASSGFPGQGAYEQYF. The CDR3 DNA sequence: TGTGCCAGCAGTGGGTTCCCGGGACAGGGGGCTTACGAGCAGTACTTC. The chain combines TRBV6-1 with TRBJ2-7; 12 nucleotides match TRBD1. Germline V gene lookup returns CDR1 MNHNS and CDR2 SASEGT. The J segment lost 4 bases and the V segment lost 4 bases, leaving 8 bases of the junction unmatched. The CDR3 has 16 amino acids.

In this sample, this clonotype turned up a few times. This sequence joins TRBV11-2 and TRBJ2-1, with D unclear. CDR3 size: 13 residues. The V end was cut by 0 bases, the J end by 11 bases, with 11 bases between. Germline V gene data show CDR1 as SGHAT and CDR2 as FQNNGV. The CDR3 protein is CASSLDLRRQQFF. The CDR3 DNA is TGTGCCAGCAGCTTAGATTTACGGCGTCAGCAGTTCTTC.

The rearrangement links TRBV12-3 or TRBV12-4 to TRBJ1-1; D is uncertain. The CDR3 runs to 12 residues. Trimming removed 4 bases from V and 4 bases from J, with 7 bases in between. CDR3: CASSYEGTEAFF. Here the CDR3 DNA reads TGTGCCAGCAGTTACGAGGGCACTGAAGCTTTCTTT.

In this sample, this clonotype turned up a few times. The chain has TRBV12-3 or TRBV12-4 and TRBJ1-5; possibly TRBD1 for D (5 bases). The CDR3 extends over 15 amino acids. Trimming removed 4 bases at V and 3 bases at J, with 13 bases between. The CDR3 DNA is TGTGCCAGCAGTTCCTCCGGGGCCTCCAATCAGCCCCAGCATTTT. Amino acid sequence: CASSSSGASNQPQHF.

This clonotype was seen more than once but under ten times. This CDR3 is CALSGGNQETQYF. DNA for the CDR3: TGTGCCCTATCCGGAGGGAACCAAGAGACCCAGTACTTC. J is TRBJ2-5 and V is TRBV30, with D perhaps matching TRBD2 (6 bases). The CDR3 loop spans 13 amino acids. V lost 8 bases to trimming and J lost 0 bases, with 13 bases between them. The germline V gene encodes CDR1 GTSNPN and CDR2 SVGIG (reference sequence).

This clonotype was recorded a few times. This chain uses TRBV6-1 with TRBJ1-2; D ambiguous. This CDR3 is 14 amino acids long. Germline values: CDR1 MNHNS, CDR2 SASEGT. V was shortened by 2 bases and J by 0 bases, with 7 bases between the two germline ends. The CDR3 DNA sequence: TGTGCCAGCAGTGAAAACAGTCCTAACTATGGCTACACCTTC. It specifies CASSENSPNYGYTF.

This clonotype has a handful of counts. The rearrangement uses TRBV27 and TRBJ2-7; 10 bases match TRBD1. The germline CDR1 and CDR2 sequences are MNHEY and SMNVEV (reference sequence). V lost 6 bases to trimming and J lost 3 bases; unmatched junction nucleotides: 8. The CDR3 extends over 15 amino acids. The CDR3 here is CASRNRDRGIYEQYF. CDR3 coding DNA: TGTGCCAGCAGGAATCGGGACAGGGGTATCTACGAGCAGTACTTC.

The chain joins TRBV6-5 to TRBJ1-4, with unresolved D. V was cut by 10 bases and J by 7 bases, with 19 bases left in between. In germline, CDR1 is MNHEY, CDR2 SVGAGI. The length of the CDR3 is 14 residues. This CDR3 reads CATYSGRWGEKLFF. The CDR3 DNA follows: TGTGCCACCTACTCCGGAAGGTGGGGTGAAAAACTGTTTTTT.

This clonotype was counted only a few times. V gene TRBV5-4 combines with J gene TRBJ2-4, with 7 nucleotides matching TRBD1. CDR1 is SGHNT and CDR2 is YYREEE in the germline V gene (reference sequence). This CDR3 region has 15 residues. V dropped 3 bases and J dropped 4; count of bases not matched to a gene: 7. CDR3 nucleotides: TGTGCCAGCAGCTGGGCCGGGACAGCAAAAAACATTCAGTACTTC. Residues: CASSWAGTAKNIQYF.

The chain links TRBV27 to TRBJ2-3; no clear D. Germline CDR1 reads MNHEY; CDR2 reads SMNVEV (reference sequence). Trimming removed 9 bases at V and 5 bases at J, with 15 bases between. This CDR3 spans 13 amino acids. CDR3 DNA sequence: TGTGCCAGTCGGTTGGGTCCGGAAGATACGCAGTATTTT. It is translated as CASRLGPEDTQYF.

The rearrangement uses TRBV5-6 and TRBJ1-1; TRBD1 aligns across 7 bases. Germline values: CDR1 SGHDT, CDR2 YYEEEE. V dropped 4 bases and J dropped 4; count of bases not matched to a gene: 16. The CDR3 loop spans 17 amino acids. The CDR3 here is CASSPSIKQGWSTEAFF. For the CDR3, the DNA is TGTGCCAGCAGCCCCTCGATTAAACAGGGGTGGTCCACTGAAGCTTTCTTT.

The chain employs TRBV6-2 or TRBV6-3 and TRBJ2-2; D gene unclear. V lost 6 bases, J lost 5 bases, and 10 bases lay in between. From germline, CDR1 is MNHEY and CDR2 SVGEGT. The CDR3 consists of 13 residues. The CDR3, as DNA: TGTGCCAGCAGCTCAGATGGGACCGGGGAGCTGTTTTTT. It translates to CASSSDGTGELFF.

The chain is built from TRBV6-2 or TRBV6-3 and TRBJ2-7; D is unresolved. Trimming stripped 4 bases from V and 5 bases from J, with 12 bases between. CDR1 is MNHEY, CDR2 SVGEGT, per germline. This CDR3 has 13 residues. The CDR3 loop reads CASSLVGNHEQYF. In DNA form, the CDR3 reads TGTGCCAGCAGTTTGGTGGGGAACCACGAGCAGTACTTC.

Only a few counts were recorded for this clonotype. The V gene is TRBV6-5, the J gene TRBJ1-1; possibly TRBD1 for D (6 bases). The germline V gene encodes CDR1 MNHEY and CDR2 SVGAGI. The CDR3 runs to 13 residues. Trimming removed 4 bases at V and 1 base at J, with 7 bases between. The CDR3: CASSSTGNTEAFF. As DNA, the CDR3 is TGTGCCAGCAGTTCGACAGGGAACACTGAAGCTTTCTTT.

In nucleotides, the CDR3 is TGTGCCAGCAGTTATCGGGACAGGTCGGAGCAGTACTTC. As protein: CASSYRDRSEQYF. V gene TRBV6-2 or TRBV6-3 combines with J gene TRBJ2-7; 8 positions match TRBD1. Germline V lookup: CDR1 MNHEY, CDR2 SVGEGT. With 3 bases clipped from V and 7 bases from J, the junction kept 5 bases outside the gene matches. CDR3 length equals 13 residues.

The rearrangement joins TRBV29-1 to TRBJ2-7, with 10 nucleotides matching TRBD1. This CDR3 has 16 residues. Germline V gene sequence: CDR1 SQVTM, CDR2 ANQGSEA. V lost 7 bases to trimming and J lost 2 bases; unmatched junction nucleotides: 14. The DNA for the CDR3 is TGCAGCGCCGACCGTTTCGAGGGGACAGGGGCCTACGAGCAGTACTTC. Protein product: CSADRFEGTGAYEQYF.

This clonotype was counted many times. V gene TRBV7-3 combines with J gene TRBJ2-2; 11 nucleotides align to TRBD1. The junction had 3 bases not matched to a gene; V was cut back by 6 bases and J by 0 bases. The germline gives CDR1 SGHTA, CDR2 FQGTGA. The CDR3 spans 16 residues. In DNA, the CDR3 is TGTGCCAGCAGGTCGGGACAGGGGGCGAACACCGGGGAGCTGTTTTTT. It is translated as CASRSGQGANTGELFF.